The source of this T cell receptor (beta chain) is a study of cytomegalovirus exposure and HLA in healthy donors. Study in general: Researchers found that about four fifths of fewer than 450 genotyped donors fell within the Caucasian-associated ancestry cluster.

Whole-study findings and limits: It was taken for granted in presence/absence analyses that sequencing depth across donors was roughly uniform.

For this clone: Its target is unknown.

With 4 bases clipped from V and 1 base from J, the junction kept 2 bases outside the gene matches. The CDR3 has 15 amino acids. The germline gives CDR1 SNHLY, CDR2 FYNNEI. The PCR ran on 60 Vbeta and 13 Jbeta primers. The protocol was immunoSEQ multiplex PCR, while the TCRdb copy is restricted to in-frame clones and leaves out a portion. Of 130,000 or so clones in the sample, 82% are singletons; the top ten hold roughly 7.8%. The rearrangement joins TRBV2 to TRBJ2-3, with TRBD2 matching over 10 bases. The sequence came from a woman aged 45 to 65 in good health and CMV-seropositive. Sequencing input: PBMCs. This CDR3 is CASSVAGGGTDTQYF. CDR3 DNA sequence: TGTGCCAGCAGTGTAGCGGGGGGTGGCACAGATACGCAGTATTTT.